A single sample gave rise to the 11 T cell receptor beta chains below, sequenced in a study of T cell responses to AZD1222 COVID-19 vaccine. Using immunoSEQ multiplex PCR, the repertoire was profiled, and TCRdb retains in-frame clones only, with some absent. The table includes about 130,000 clones, roughly 93% detected once. The specimen was peripheral blood, collected on day 0 of AZD1222 vaccination. The receptors here all came from an adult in good health.

The rearrangement links TRBV14 to TRBJ1-2, with D unresolved. Per the germline V gene, CDR1 is SGHDN and CDR2 is FVKESK. V gave up 0 bases and J gave up 2 bases, with 10 bases separating them. This CDR3 spans 15 amino acids. The CDR3: CASSQDRGPNYGYTF. DNA for the CDR3: TGTGCCAGCAGCCAAGATCGGGGTCCGAACTATGGCTACACCTTC.

The genes are TRBV4-2 and TRBJ2-3; the D gene is possibly TRBD2 (5 bases). The CDR3 runs 13 residues. Germline lookup yields CDR1 LGHNA and CDR2 YNFKEQ. Trimming cost V 6 bases and J 9 bases, with 16 bases left between them. The CDR3 sequence: CASRAVSEGTQYF. CDR3 nucleotide sequence: TGTGCCAGCAGGGCCGTCTCTGAGGGAACGCAGTATTTT.

This chain uses TRBV10-3 with TRBJ2-3; 9 nucleotides align to TRBD1. This CDR3 has 14 amino acids. Germline assignment: CDR1 ENHRY and CDR2 SYGVKD. With V trimmed by 5 bases and J by 6 bases, 6 bases remained unmatched. CDR3 sequence (DNA): TGTGCCATCAGTCCGGACAGGGGAACTGATACGCAGTATTTT. It specifies CAISPDRGTDTQYF.

The chain uses TRBV12-3 or TRBV12-4 and TRBJ2-7; D ambiguous. This CDR3 contains 11 residues. V lost 6 bases and J 3 bases, leaving 6 bases between the germline ends. The CDR3 nucleotides are TGTGCCAGCAGCCTAATCTACGAGCAGTACTTC. It encodes CASSLIYEQYF.

The V and J genes are TRBV18 and TRBJ2-3; D is undetermined. Germline loops: CDR1 KGHSH, CDR2 LQKENI. Deletions cut 2 bases from V and 0 bases from J, with 9 bases between. This CDR3 contains 15 residues. The CDR3 DNA reads TGTGCCAGCTCACCAAAGATTACTAGCACAGATACGCAGTATTTT. Amino acids: CASSPKITSTDTQYF.

The J gene is TRBJ2-2, the V gene TRBV6-5, with D uncertain. Germline lookup yields CDR1 MNHEY and CDR2 SVGAGI. This CDR3 spans 14 amino acids. This CDR3 is CPSTGRPNTGELFF. The CDR3 DNA follows: TGTCCCTCTACTGGTCGGCCGAACACCGGGGAGCTGTTTTTT.

The chain combines TRBV4-2 with TRBJ2-3, with D possibly TRBD1 on 5 matching bases. CDR1 is LGHNA and CDR2 is YNFKEQ in the germline V gene. V was pared by 0 bases and J by 4 bases, with 11 bases between. This CDR3 is built from 15 residues. CDR3 sequence (DNA): TGTGCCAGCAGCCAAGATCGGCAGGGCGCAGATACGCAGTATTTT. As protein: CASSQDRQGADTQYF.

This chain uses TRBV28 with TRBJ1-2; a weak D match, TRBD1 (5 bases). CDR3 length: 13 residues. The germline V gene encodes CDR1 MDHEN and CDR2 SYDVKM. With 4 bases removed from V and 6 bases from J, the gap between germline ends came to 12 bases. The CDR3 bases are TGTGCCAGCAGTTCGGGGGTTAAGGATGGCTACACCTTC. The encoded protein is CASSSGVKDGYTF.

This clone came up once. The chain joins TRBV18 to TRBJ1-6; 7 bases map to TRBD1. Trimming took 6 bases from V and 4 from J; bases not matched to a gene: 3. Per the germline V gene, CDR1 is KGHSH and CDR2 is LQKENI. The CDR3 runs to 14 residues. CDR3 sequence reads: CASSPGQYNSPLHF. The DNA of the CDR3 is TGTGCCAGCTCCCCGGGACAGTATAATTCACCCCTCCACTTT. Complete variable domain (other parts from reference TRBV18 and TRBJ1-6): NAGVMQNPRHLVRRRGQEARLRCSPMKGHSHVYWYRQLPEEGLKFMVYLQKENIIDESGMPKERFSAEFPKEGPSILRIQQVVRGDSAAYFCASSPGQYNSPLHFGNGTRLTVT.

This clone was seen a few times. The gene calls are TRBV6-5 and TRBJ1-1; 9 nucleotides align to TRBD1. CDR1 and CDR2 from the germline V gene are MNHEY and SVGAGI. This CDR3 contains 15 residues. The ends lost 4 bases at V and 5 bases at J; junction bases unmatched: 8. The CDR3 sequence is CASSFAGQGRTEAFF. CDR3 in DNA: TGTGCCAGCAGTTTTGCGGGACAGGGAAGGACTGAAGCTTTCTTT.

This clone was observed once. This chain uses TRBV11-2 with TRBJ2-7; 8 bases line up with TRBD2. The junction had 2 bases not matched to a gene; V was cut back by 1 base and J by 3 bases. The CDR3 covers 14 residues. The germline CDR1 and CDR2 sequences are SGHAT and FQNNGV. The CDR3 DNA is TGTGCCAGCAGCTTAGGCCTAGCGGGCTACGAGCAGTACTTC. Its translation: CASSLGLAGYEQYF.